This T cell receptor (beta chain) was obtained from a study of T cell changes during pregnancy in multiple sclerosis (dated by TCRdb to the late 2010s). Turning to the overall study: The study examined how the T cell repertoire changed over the course of pregnancy in women with multiple sclerosis.

As for this clone: The antigen it binds to is not known. Per-nucleotide qualities are absent, and no much larger clonotype sits a single base away.

The library was prepared using the immunoSEQ multiplex PCR assay. TCRdb re-hosts the immuneACCESS table, in-frame sequences only. Its copies lack some clones; in the studies checked, an unresolved V gene accounts for under half of them, and the cause for the rest is not known. The table for this sample lists tens of thousands of clones; about 93% of them were counted only once. Around 0.84% of the sample rests with the top ten. The CDR3 measures 14 amino acids from cysteine to phenylalanine. CDR3 DNA only is kept here, 42 bases in frame from base 1. The V and J ends are trimmed by 8 bases and 0 bases, leaving 11 bases between them. The germline V gene yields MGHDK for CDR1 and SYGVNS for CDR2.

This chain joins TRBV25-1 to TRBJ2-1; no D segment can be confidently identified. This clonotype originated in a female donor with multiple sclerosis, enrolled in a pregnancy study. The sequences come from peripheral blood, collected in the third trimester of pregnancy. The DNA is TGTGCCAGCTCCCGGAGTAGCTCCTACAATGAGCAGTTCTTC. Its protein product is CASSRSSSYNEQFF.